This TCR beta chain originates from a study of metastatic and nonmetastatic thyroid tumors. Study background: Repertoires of blood and of tissue (tumor or nodule) from malignant and benign thyroid patients were compared. Study-wide results and limits: Relative to benign nodules, malignant thyroid tumors were reportedly characterized by significantly elevated TCR beta diversity in blood and tumor.

V was pared by 5 bases and J by 4 bases, with 15 bases between. The CDR3 has 15 residues. Per the original data handling: A classifier for distant metastasis in papillary thyroid cancer was constructed using CDR3 differences observed across clinicopathological groups. TCRdb re-clonotyped the PCR reads through MiXCR. TCRdb, not the original authors, processed these V and J calls. The sample includes about 16,000 clones, 15% to 17% of them seen just once. On this clone: Its antigen is not known.

None of the patients had undergone any treatment ahead of thyroid surgery. Sequencing input: blood. The chain is built from TRBV12-3 or TRBV12-4 and TRBJ2-1; no firm D call. The TCR was taken from a female donor with papillary thyroid cancer or a benign thyroid nodule (not recorded which). Some clones in this sample may be carry-over from other donors' samples. CDR3 sequence (DNA): TGTGCCAGCAGTCGTAGCCCCCTAGGGTACAATGAGCAGTTCTTC. This gives the protein CASSRSPLGYNEQFF.